The rows below give T cell receptor beta chains drawn from one sample of a study of OX40 agonist ivuxolimab in advanced cancers. Profiling relied on immunoSEQ multiplex PCR, and the TCRdb table lists in-frame clones only, not all of them. The sample yields 37,000 or so clones, about 90% seen once. The specimen comprised CD4+ or CD8+ T cells sorted from blood, sampled in a trial of the OX40 agonist ivuxolimab. The receptors stem from an adult with an advanced solid tumor such as melanoma, head and neck, liver or kidney cancer. CDR3s include the opening cysteine and the closing phenylalanine or tryptophan. A D gene is named only where the DNA matches it firmly. Clone size is stated in some rows and not others, as once, few, many or a class when expanded.

v_call	clone_size	j_call	d_call	cdr3_aa	cdr3_nt
TRBV6-1	-	TRBJ2-1	-	CASTRGNEQFF	TGTGCCAGCACCCGGGGGAATGAGCAGTTCTTC
TRBV7-6	-	TRBJ2-7	-	CASSLELRGSEQYF	TGTGCCAGCAGCTTAGAACTCCGGGGGAGCGAGCAGTACTTC
TRBV15	-	TRBJ1-1	-	CATSRGGQAIEAFF	TGTGCCACCAGCAGGGGGGGGCAAGCAATTGAAGCTTTCTTT
TRBV7-9	-	TRBJ2-1	-	CASSFGTYNEQFF	TGTGCCAGCAGCTTTGGGACCTACAATGAGCAGTTCTTC
TRBV9	-	TRBJ1-3	-	CASSPRLTGNTIYF	TGTGCCAGCAGCCCCCGACTGACTGGAAACACCATATATTTT
TRBV30	once	TRBJ2-7	-	CAWSMGDYEQYF	TGTGCCTGGAGTATGGGGGACTACGAGCAGTACTTC
TRBV7-9	-	TRBJ1-4	-	CASTSSVGQNPEKLFF	TGTGCCAGCACCTCTTCCGTAGGCCAGAACCCTGAAAAACTGTTTTTT
TRBV30	once	TRBJ2-5	-	CAWSEGLGGGETQYF	TGTGCCTGGAGTGAGGGTTTGGGAGGGGGTGAGACCCAGTACTTC
TRBV5-5	-	TRBJ2-7	-	CASSSPGLDYEQYF	TGTGCCAGCAGCTCTCCGGGACTTGACTACGAGCAGTACTTC
TRBV18	-	TRBJ2-1	-	CASSPQSRPQRSYNEQFF	TGTGCCAGCTCACCCCAGTCCCGGCCACAGCGTTCCTACAATGAGCAGTTCTTC
TRBV4-1	once	TRBJ1-6	-	CASSQERALNFHF	TGCGCCAGCAGCCAAGAGCGGGCCCTTAATTTCCACTTT
TRBV7-9	-	TRBJ2-7	-	CASSHYSGYEQYF	TGTGCCAGCAGCCACTACAGTGGCTACGAGCAGTACTTC
TRBV29-1	-	TRBJ1-1	TRBD1	CSVTSTGMNTEAFF	TGCAGCGTTACCTCGACAGGGATGAACACTGAAGCTTTCTTT
TRBV4-3	-	TRBJ1-1	-	CASSHLSRRGFSWVGAFF	TGCGCCAGCAGCCATTTGAGTCGGCGCGGGTTCTCGTGGGTTGGCGCTTTCTTT
TRBV25-1	-	TRBJ2-7	-	CASSAPPGPNPYEQYF	TGTGCCAGCAGTGCTCCCCCGGGACCGAACCCCTACGAGCAGTACTTC
TRBV27	-	TRBJ1-5	TRBD1	CASSVMGQGFQPQHF	TGTGCCAGCAGTGTAATGGGACAGGGCTTTCAGCCCCAGCATTTT
TRBV6-5	-	TRBJ2-2	-	CASSYVGNIGELFF	TGTGCCAGCAGTTACGTGGGGAATATCGGGGAGCTGTTTTTT
TRBV4-1	-	TRBJ2-1	TRBD2	CASSLISGGANEQFF	TGCGCCAGCAGCCTCATTAGCGGGGGGGCGAATGAGCAGTTCTTC
TRBV18	-	TRBJ1-1	-	CASSLFGVNTEAFF	TGTGCCAGCTCACTCTTCGGCGTGAACACTGAAGCTTTCTTT
TRBV2	-	TRBJ1-6	-	CASTGRFSPLHF	TGTGCCAGCACAGGGAGATTTTCACCCCTCCACTTT
TRBV6-1	few	TRBJ1-5	TRBD1	CASSEDDRGWNNQPQHF	TGTGCCAGCAGTGAAGATGACAGGGGTTGGAACAATCAGCCCCAGCATTTT
TRBV6-5	-	TRBJ2-7	-	CASSYTGLGYEQYF	TGTGCCAGCAGTTACACAGGTTTAGGGTACGAGCAGTACTTC
TRBV4-3	once	TRBJ2-1	-	CASSQDWSGGPYNEQFF	TGCGCCAGCAGCCAAGATTGGAGTGGGGGACCCTACAATGAGCAGTTCTTC
TRBV6-5	-	TRBJ1-3	TRBD1	CASRQGWASGNTIYF	TGTGCCAGCAGACAGGGGTGGGCCTCTGGAAACACCATATATTTT
TRBV2	-	TRBJ2-1	TRBD2	CASTKGLAGGMNYNEQFF	TGTGCCAGCACGAAGGGACTAGCGGGGGGGATGAATTACAATGAGCAGTTCTTC
TRBV5-1	-	TRBJ2-2	-	CASSFLARANTGELFF	TGCGCCAGCAGCTTCCTAGCGCGGGCGAACACCGGGGAGCTGTTTTTT
TRBV10-3	-	TRBJ1-5	-	CAIMGQPNQPQHF	TGTGCCATCATGGGGCAGCCCAATCAGCCCCAGCATTTT
TRBV19	-	TRBJ2-5	-	CASSIRAELFQETQYF	TGTGCCAGTAGTATTAGGGCAGAGCTCTTCCAAGAGACCCAGTACTTC
TRBV18	-	TRBJ2-7	-	CASSLGDEQYF	TGTGCCAGCTCACTGGGGGACGAGCAGTACTTC
TRBV9	-	TRBJ2-7	-	CASSVATGEQYF	TGTGCCAGCAGCGTAGCTACGGGGGAGCAGTACTTC
TRBV7-8	-	TRBJ1-1	-	CASSLEGGNTEAFF	TGTGCCAGCAGCTTAGAGGGGGGGAACACTGAAGCTTTCTTT
TRBV5-1	-	TRBJ2-2	TRBD1	CASSPGTGVLVADTGELFF	TGCGCCAGCAGCCCCGGGACAGGGGTTCTGGTCGCAGACACCGGGGAGCTGTTTTTT
TRBV6-1	once	TRBJ1-4	-	CASTLLQGSNEKLFF	TGTGCCAGCACCTTACTCCAGGGTTCTAATGAAAAACTGTTTTTT
TRBV30	-	TRBJ2-7	TRBD2	CAWSVSSGGAEQYF	TGTGCCTGGAGTGTTTCTAGCGGGGGGGCCGAGCAGTACTTC
TRBV5-1	-	TRBJ1-1	-	CASSLRQGGQSRPNTEAFF	TGCGCCAGCAGCTTGCGCCAGGGCGGTCAAAGTCGGCCTAACACTGAAGCTTTCTTT
TRBV10-3	-	TRBJ2-1	TRBD2	CATSGTSGGAGNEQFF	TGTGCCACCTCCGGGACTAGCGGGGGGGCCGGGAATGAGCAGTTCTTC
TRBV27	-	TRBJ1-1	-	CASSLQPEGPGAFF	TGTGCCAGCAGTTTACAACCTGAGGGACCAGGGGCTTTCTTT
TRBV7-9	-	TRBJ1-1	-	CASRRAGGEAFF	TGTGCCAGCAGAAGAGCGGGGGGTGAAGCTTTCTTT
TRBV7-6	once	TRBJ1-5	-	CASSLDFQGGNQPQHF	TGTGCCAGCAGCTTAGATTTTCAGGGTGGCAATCAGCCCCAGCATTTT
TRBV27	once	TRBJ2-3	TRBD1	CASSLIPQGSTDTQYF	TGTGCCAGCAGTTTAATCCCACAGGGGAGCACAGATACGCAGTATTTT
TRBV6-1	-	TRBJ2-5	TRBD1	CASSVWSGGVGETQYF	TGTGCCAGCAGTGTTTGGTCAGGGGGCGTTGGGGAGACCCAGTACTTC
TRBV7-6	-	TRBJ1-2	TRBD1	CASSQRQGANYGYTF	TGTGCCAGCAGCCAAAGACAGGGAGCTAACTATGGCTACACCTTC
TRBV11-2	-	TRBJ1-6	TRBD1	CASSLDPIQGGYNSPLHF	TGTGCCAGCAGCTTAGACCCAATCCAGGGGGGGTATAATTCACCCCTCCACTTT
TRBV4-1	-	TRBJ2-7	-	CASSHMEGARYEQYF	TGCGCCAGCAGCCACATGGAGGGGGCGCGCTACGAGCAGTACTTC
TRBV5-1	-	TRBJ1-2	-	CASSLDGPNYGYTF	TGCGCCAGCAGCTTGGACGGTCCTAACTATGGCTACACCTTC